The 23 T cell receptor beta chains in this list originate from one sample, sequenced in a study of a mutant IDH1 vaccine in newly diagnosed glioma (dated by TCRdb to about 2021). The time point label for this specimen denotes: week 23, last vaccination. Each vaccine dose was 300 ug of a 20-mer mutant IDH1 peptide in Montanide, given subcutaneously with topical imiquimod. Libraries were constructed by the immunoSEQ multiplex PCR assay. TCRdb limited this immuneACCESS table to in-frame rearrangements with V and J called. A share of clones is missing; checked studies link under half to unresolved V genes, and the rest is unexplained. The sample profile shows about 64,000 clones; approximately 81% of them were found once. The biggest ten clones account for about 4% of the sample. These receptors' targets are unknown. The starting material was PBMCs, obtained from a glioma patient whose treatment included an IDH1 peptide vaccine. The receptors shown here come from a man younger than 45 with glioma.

The CDR3 DNA reads as TGCGCCAGCAGCCGCGACGGCCCGAGCTCCTACAATGAGCAGTTCTTC. It is translated as CASSRDGPSSYNEQFF. This chain uses TRBV5-1 with TRBJ2-1, with D hard to call. The ends were cut back, 4 bases at V and 0 bases at J, with 14 bases in the middle. Germline CDR1 SGHRS, CDR2 YFSETQ. This CDR3 has 16 amino acids.

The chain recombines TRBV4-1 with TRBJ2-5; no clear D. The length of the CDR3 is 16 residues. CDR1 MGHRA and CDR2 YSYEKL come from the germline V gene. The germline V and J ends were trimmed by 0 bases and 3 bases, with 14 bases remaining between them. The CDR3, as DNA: TGCGCCAGCAGCCAAGAGGACCCCACCAGGAAAGAGACCCAGTACTTC. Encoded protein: CASSQEDPTRKETQYF.

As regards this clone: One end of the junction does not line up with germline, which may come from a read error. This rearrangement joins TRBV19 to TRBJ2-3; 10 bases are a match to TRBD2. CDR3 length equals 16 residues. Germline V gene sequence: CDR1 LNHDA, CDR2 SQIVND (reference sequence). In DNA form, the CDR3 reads TGCCCCATAGGGGGAACTAGCGGGGAAAGCACAGATACGCAGTATTTT. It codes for CPIGGTSGESTDTQYF.

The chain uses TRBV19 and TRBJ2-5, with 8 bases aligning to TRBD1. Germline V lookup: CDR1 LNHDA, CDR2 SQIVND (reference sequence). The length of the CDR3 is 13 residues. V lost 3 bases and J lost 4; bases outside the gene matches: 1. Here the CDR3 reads CASSIGQGETQYF. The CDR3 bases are TGTGCCAGTAGTATCGGACAGGGAGAGACCCAGTACTTC.

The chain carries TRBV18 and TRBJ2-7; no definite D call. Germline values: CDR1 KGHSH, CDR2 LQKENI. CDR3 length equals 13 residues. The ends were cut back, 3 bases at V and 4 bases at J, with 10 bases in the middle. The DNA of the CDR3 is TGTGCCAGCTCACCCCAGCTAGAGTACGAGCAGTACTTC. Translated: CASSPQLEYEQYF.

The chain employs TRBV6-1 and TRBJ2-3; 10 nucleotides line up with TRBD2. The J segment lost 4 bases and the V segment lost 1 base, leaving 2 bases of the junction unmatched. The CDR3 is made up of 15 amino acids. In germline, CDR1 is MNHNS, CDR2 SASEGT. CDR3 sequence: CASSEEAGGPDTQYF. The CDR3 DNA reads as TGTGCCAGCAGTGAAGAAGCGGGGGGGCCAGATACGCAGTATTTT.

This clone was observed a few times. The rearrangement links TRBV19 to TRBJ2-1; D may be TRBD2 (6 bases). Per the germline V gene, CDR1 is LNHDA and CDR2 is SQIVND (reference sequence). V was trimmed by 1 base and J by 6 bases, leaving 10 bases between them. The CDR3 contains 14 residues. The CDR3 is CASSIGGRGNEQFF. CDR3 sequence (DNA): TGTGCCAGTAGTATAGGCGGGCGGGGCAATGAGCAGTTCTTC.

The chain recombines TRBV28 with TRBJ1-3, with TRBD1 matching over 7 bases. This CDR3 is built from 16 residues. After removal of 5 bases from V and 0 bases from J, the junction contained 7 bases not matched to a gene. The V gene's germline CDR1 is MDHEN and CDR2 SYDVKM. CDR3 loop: CASSPTTGFSGNTIYF. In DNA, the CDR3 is TGTGCCAGCAGTCCGACGACAGGGTTCTCTGGAAACACCATATATTTT.

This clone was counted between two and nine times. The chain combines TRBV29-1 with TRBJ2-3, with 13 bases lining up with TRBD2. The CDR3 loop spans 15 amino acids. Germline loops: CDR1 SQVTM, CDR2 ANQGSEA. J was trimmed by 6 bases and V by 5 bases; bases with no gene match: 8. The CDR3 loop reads CSVSRLAGGDDTQYF. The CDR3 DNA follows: TGCAGCGTTTCAAGACTAGCGGGGGGCGACGATACGCAGTATTTT.

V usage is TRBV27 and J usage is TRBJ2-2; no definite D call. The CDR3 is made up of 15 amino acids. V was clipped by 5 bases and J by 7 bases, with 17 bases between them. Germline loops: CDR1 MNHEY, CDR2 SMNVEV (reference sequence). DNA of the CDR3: TGTGCCAGCAGTCCCAAGGTCGGTCGGAACGGGGAGCTGTTTTTT. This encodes CASSPKVGRNGELFF.

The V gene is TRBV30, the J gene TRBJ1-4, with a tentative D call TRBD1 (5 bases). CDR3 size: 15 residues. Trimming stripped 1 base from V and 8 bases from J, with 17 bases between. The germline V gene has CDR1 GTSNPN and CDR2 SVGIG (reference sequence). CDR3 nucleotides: TGTGCCTGGAGTGCCCCCTGGGACCACGGGGAAAAACTGTTTTTT. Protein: CAWSAPWDHGEKLFF.

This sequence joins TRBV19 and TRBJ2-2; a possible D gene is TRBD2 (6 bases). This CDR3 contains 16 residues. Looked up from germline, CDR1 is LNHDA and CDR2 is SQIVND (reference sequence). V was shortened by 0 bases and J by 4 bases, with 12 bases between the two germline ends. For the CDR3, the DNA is TGTGCCAGTAGTATAGACTGGGGGGTGACCACCGGGGAGCTGTTTTTT. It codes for CASSIDWGVTTGELFF.

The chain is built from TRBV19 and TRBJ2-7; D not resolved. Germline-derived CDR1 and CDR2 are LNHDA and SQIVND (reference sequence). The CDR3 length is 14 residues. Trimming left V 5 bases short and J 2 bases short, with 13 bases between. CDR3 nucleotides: TGTGCCAGTAGTCCAGCCTCAGGAACCTACGAGCAGTACTTC. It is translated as CASSPASGTYEQYF.

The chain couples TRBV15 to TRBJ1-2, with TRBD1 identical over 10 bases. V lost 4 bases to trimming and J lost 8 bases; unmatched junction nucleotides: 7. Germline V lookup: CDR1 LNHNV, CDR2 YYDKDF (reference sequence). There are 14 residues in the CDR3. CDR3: CATSNSGTGDGYTF. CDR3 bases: TGTGCCACCAGCAATTCCGGGACAGGGGACGGCTACACCTTC.

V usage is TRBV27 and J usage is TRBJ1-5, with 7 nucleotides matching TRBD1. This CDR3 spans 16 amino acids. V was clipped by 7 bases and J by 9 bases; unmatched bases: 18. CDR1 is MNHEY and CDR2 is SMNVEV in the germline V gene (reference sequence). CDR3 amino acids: CASNFSAGQRQSPQHF. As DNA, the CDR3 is TGTGCCAGCAATTTTTCAGCGGGACAGAGGCAATCGCCCCAGCATTTT.

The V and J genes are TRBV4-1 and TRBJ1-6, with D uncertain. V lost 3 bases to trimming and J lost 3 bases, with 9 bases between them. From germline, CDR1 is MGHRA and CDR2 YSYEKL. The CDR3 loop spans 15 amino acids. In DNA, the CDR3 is TGCGCCAGCAGCCAGGAATCAGGCTATAATTCACCCCTCCACTTT. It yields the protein CASSQESGYNSPLHF.

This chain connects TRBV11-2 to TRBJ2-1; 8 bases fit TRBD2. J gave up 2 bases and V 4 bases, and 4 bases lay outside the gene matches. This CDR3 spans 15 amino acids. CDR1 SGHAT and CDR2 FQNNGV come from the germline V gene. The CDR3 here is CASSSGGAPYNEQFF. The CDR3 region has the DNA TGTGCCAGCAGCTCCGGGGGGGCCCCCTACAATGAGCAGTTCTTC.

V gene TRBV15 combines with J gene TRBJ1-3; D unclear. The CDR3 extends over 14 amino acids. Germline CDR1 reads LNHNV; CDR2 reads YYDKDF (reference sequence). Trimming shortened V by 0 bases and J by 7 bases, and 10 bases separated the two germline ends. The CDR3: CATSRDQYGNTIYF. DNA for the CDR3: TGTGCCACCAGCAGAGATCAGTATGGGAACACCATATATTTT. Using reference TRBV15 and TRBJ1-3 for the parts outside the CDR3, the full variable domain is DAMVIQNPRYQVTQFGKPVTLSCSQTLNHNVMYWYQQKSSQAPKLLFHYYDKDFNNEADTPDNFQSRRPNTSFCFLDIRSPGLGDTAMYLCATSRDQYGNTIYFGEGSWLTVV.

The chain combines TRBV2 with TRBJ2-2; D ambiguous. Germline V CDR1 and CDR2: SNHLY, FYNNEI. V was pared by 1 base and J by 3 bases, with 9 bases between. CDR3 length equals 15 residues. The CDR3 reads CASSEGGSDTGELFF. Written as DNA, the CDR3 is TGTGCCAGCAGTGAAGGGGGATCCGACACCGGGGAGCTGTTTTTT.

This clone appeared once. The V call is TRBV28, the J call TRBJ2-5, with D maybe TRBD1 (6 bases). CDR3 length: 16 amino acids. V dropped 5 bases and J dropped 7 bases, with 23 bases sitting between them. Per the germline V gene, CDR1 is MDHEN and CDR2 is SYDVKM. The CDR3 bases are TGTGCCAGCAGTCCACTCGGGACACCCGGCCGAGGGACCCAGTACTTC. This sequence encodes CASSPLGTPGRGTQYF. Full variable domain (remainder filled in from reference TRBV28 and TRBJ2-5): DVKVTQSSRYLVKRTGEKVFLECVQDMDHENMFWYRQDPGLGLRLIYFSYDVKMKEKGDIPEGYSVSREKKERFSLILESASTNQTSMYLCASSPLGTPGRGTQYFGPGTRLLVL.

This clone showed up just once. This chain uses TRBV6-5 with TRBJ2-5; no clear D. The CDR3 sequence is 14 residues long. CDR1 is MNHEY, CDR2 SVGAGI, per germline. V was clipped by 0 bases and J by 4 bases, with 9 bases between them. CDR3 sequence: CASSYSMGLETQYF. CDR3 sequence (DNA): TGTGCCAGCAGTTACTCCATGGGGTTAGAGACCCAGTACTTC.

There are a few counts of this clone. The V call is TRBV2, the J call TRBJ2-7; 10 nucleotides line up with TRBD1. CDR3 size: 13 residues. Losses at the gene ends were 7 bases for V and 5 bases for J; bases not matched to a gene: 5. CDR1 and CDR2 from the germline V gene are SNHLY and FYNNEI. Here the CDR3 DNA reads TGTGCCAGCAACAGACAGGGGGCCCACGAGCAGTACTTC. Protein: CASNRQGAHEQYF.

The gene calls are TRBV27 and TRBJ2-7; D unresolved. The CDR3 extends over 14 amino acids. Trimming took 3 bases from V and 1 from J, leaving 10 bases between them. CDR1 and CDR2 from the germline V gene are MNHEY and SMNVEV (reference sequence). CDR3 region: CASSLVGGSYEQYF. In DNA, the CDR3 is TGTGCCAGCAGTTTGGTGGGCGGTTCCTACGAGCAGTACTTC.